Listed here are 8 T cell receptor beta chains from one sample, sequenced in a study of molecular identifiers for immune sequencing clone quantification (dated by TCRdb to about 2018). Libraries came from PCR. The sequencing machine was an Illumina HiSeq 4000. The raw public data were reprocessed by TCRdb itself: fastp quality trimming at Q25, MiXCR clonotype calling, in-frame beta chains only. A single entry per CDR3 protein holds the most common genes and DNA from its merged rows. The sample records 50,000 to 65,000 distinct CDR3 sequences, under 30% of which are singletons. The biggest ten clones account for approximately 1.9% of the sample. The sequenced sample consisted of naive CD8+ T cells from blood, with Jurkat cell RNA spiked in. The cell subset or site label for this specimen denotes: FACS-sorted CD8+CD4-CCR7+CD45RA+ naive T cells. The receptors stem from a human donor in good health. Some libraries in this study had Jurkat cell RNA spiked in.

Concerning this clonotype: Possible read error: a much larger clone is one base away. The chain uses TRBV11-2 and TRBJ2-3; weak D call: TRBD1 (5 bases). The CDR3 length is 14 residues. The germline V gene has CDR1 SGHAT and CDR2 FQNNGV. V was clipped by 11 bases and J by 2 bases, with 17 bases between them. The CDR3 spells CARDSWGPTDTQYF. The CDR3 coding sequence is TGTGCCCGCGATAGCTGGGGCCCCACAGATACGCAGTATTTT.

On this clonotype itself: An end of the junction does not agree with germline; a read error may underlie this. The CDR3 DNA reads as TGTGCCAGCAGCCCCCGGACAGGGGGTGTAGATGGCGGGGATCTCATTTTT. Its translation: CASSPRTGGVDGGDLIF. V is TRBV9 and J is TRBJ2-2, with 10 bases aligning to TRBD1. Germline V gives CDR1 SGDLS, CDR2 YYNGEE. The CDR3 sequence is 17 residues long.

This clonotype occurred once. A clone one base away is much larger, so this may be a read error. The chain links TRBV18 to TRBJ1-1; the D gene is possibly TRBD1 (6 bases). Germline CDR1 KGHSH, CDR2 LQKENI. CDR3 length equals 14 residues. The CDR3 sequence: CASSNRTVLTGAFF. The CDR3, as DNA: TGTGCCAGCTCAAATCGGACAGTCCTCACTGGAGCTTTCTTT.

A remark on this clonotype: A junction end diverges from the germline sequence, so it may reflect a read error. The chain links TRBV28 to TRBJ2-2; D possibly matches TRBD1 or TRBD2 (7 bases each). CDR3 length equals 15 residues. Germline V lookup: CDR1 MDHEN, CDR2 SYDVKM. The chain's CDR3 is CASSSVQGRAGELVF. The DNA for the CDR3 is TGTGCCAGCAGTTCCGTACAGGGGAGGGCCGGGGAGCTGGTTTTT.

This clonotype has a handful of counts. The rearrangement uses TRBV7-9 and TRBJ2-2; D may be TRBD2 (5 bases). Trimming stripped 5 bases from V and 4 bases from J, with 8 bases between. The CDR3 extends over 13 amino acids. Germline assignment: CDR1 SEHNR and CDR2 FQNEAQ (reference sequence). This CDR3 reads CASSPSGTGELFF. The CDR3 DNA reads as TGTGCCAGCAGCCCGAGCGGCACCGGGGAGCTGTTTTTT.

As to this clonotype: A much bigger clone sits one base away, suggesting this may be a read error. DNA of the CDR3: TGTGCCAGCAGCTTCCAGGGATTTGCTTATGATGAAAAACTGTTTTTT. It is translated as CASSFQGFAYDEKLFF. The chain has TRBV5-6 and TRBJ1-4, with D possibly TRBD1 on 5 matching bases. This CDR3 has 16 amino acids. Germline CDR1 and CDR2: SGHDT and YYEEEE. Trimming pared 2 bases from V and 6 bases from J, leaving 17 bases between.

With respect to this clonotype: A much larger clone sits a single nucleotide away, making a read error possible. This chain connects TRBV14 to TRBJ2-7, with D maybe TRBD2 (6 bases). There are 18 residues in the CDR3. The ends were cut back, 6 bases at V and 3 bases at J, with 27 bases in the middle. Germline CDR1 SGHDN, CDR2 FVKESK. The CDR3: CASRQSGLRDGYFYEQYF. DNA of the CDR3: TGTGCCAGCAGACAGTCGGGGTTGCGGGACGGATATTTCTACGAGCAGTACTTC.

This clonotype was detected ten times or more. This chain uses TRBV19 with TRBJ1-1, with D possibly matching TRBD1 (6 bases). V lost 5 bases to trimming and J lost 4 bases, with 26 bases between them. The CDR3 extends over 18 amino acids. The germline V gene encodes CDR1 LNHDA and CDR2 SQIVND (reference sequence). Written as DNA, the CDR3 is TGTGCCAGTAGTGAGATCCGGGACATATTTCTACCGATCACTGAAGCTTTCTTT. Protein: CASSEIRDIFLPITEAFF.